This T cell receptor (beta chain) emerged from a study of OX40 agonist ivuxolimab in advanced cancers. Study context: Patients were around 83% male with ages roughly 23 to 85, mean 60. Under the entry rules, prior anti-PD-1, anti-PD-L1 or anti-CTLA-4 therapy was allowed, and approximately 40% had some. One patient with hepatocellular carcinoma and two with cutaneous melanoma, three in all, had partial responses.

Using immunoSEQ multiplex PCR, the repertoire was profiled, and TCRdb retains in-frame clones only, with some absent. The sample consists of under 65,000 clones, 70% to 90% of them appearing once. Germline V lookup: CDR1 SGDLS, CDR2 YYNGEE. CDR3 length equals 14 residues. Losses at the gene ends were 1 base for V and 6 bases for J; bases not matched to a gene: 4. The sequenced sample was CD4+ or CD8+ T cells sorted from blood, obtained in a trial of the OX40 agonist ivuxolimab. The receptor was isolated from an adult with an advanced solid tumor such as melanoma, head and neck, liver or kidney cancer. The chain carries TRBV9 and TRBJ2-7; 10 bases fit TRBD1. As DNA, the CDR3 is TGTGCCAGCAGCGTATCGGGACAGGGGACCGAGCAGTACTTC. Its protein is CASSVSGQGTEQYF.